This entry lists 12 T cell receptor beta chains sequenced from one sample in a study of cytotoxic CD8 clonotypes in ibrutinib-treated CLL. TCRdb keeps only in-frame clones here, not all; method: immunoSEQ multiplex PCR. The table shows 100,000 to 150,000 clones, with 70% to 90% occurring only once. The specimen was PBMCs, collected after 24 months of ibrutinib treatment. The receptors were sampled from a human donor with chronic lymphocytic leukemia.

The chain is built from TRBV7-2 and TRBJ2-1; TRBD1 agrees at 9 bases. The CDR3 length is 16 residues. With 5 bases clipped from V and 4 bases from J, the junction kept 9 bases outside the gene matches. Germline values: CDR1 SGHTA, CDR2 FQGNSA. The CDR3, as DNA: TGTGCCAGCAGCATTGACGGGACAGGGTCGTACAATGAGCAGTTCTTC. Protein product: CASSIDGTGSYNEQFF.

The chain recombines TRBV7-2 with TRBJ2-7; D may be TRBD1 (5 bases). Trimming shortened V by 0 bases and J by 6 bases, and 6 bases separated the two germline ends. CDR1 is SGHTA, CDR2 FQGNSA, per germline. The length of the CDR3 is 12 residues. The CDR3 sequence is CASSLAGREQYF. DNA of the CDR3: TGTGCCAGCAGCTTAGCGGGGCGCGAGCAGTACTTC.

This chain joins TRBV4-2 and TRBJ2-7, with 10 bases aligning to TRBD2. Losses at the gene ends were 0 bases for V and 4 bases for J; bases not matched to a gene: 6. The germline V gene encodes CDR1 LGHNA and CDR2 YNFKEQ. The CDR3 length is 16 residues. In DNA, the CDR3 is TGTGCCAGCAGCCAAGATCCAGCGGGAGGGGTATACGAGCAGTACTTC. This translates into CASSQDPAGGVYEQYF.

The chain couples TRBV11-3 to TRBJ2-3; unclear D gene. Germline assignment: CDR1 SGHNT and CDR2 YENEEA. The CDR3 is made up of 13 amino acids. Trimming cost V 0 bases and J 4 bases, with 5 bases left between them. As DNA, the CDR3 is TGTGCCAGCAGCTTAGAGGCGGCAGATACGCAGTATTTT. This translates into CASSLEAADTQYF.

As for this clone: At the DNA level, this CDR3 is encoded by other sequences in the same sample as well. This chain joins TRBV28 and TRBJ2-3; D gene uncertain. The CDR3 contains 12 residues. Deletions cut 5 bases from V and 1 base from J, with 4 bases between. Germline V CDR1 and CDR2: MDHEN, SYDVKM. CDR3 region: CASSSGTDTQYF. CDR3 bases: TGTGCCAGCAGTAGCGGCACAGATACGCAGTATTTT.

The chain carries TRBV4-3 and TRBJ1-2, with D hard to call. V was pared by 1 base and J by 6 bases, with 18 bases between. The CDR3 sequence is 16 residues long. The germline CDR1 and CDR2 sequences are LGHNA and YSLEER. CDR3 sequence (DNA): TGCGCCAGCAGCCAAGCTCCAGCCGTACCGGAGGATGGCTACACCTTC. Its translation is CASSQAPAVPEDGYTF.

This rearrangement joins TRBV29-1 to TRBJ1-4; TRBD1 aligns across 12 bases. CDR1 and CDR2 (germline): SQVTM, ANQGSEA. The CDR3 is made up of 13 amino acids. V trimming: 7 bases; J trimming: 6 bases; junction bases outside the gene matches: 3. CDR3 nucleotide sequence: TGCAGCGCGCGGGACAGGGGGCATGAAAAACTGTTTTTT. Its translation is CSARDRGHEKLFF.

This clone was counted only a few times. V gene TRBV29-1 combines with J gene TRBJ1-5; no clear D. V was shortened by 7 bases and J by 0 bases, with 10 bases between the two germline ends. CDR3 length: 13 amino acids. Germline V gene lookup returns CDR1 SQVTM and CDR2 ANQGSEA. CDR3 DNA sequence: TGCAGCGCATCGGAGAGTAGCAATCAGCCCCAGCATTTT. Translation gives CSASESSNQPQHF.

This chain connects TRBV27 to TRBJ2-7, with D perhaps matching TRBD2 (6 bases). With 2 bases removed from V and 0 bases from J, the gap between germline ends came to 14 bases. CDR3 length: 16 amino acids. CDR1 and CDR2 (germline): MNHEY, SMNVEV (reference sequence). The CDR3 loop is CASSLGGAGYSYEQYF. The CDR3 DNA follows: TGTGCCAGCAGTTTAGGCGGGGCAGGGTACTCCTACGAGCAGTACTTC.

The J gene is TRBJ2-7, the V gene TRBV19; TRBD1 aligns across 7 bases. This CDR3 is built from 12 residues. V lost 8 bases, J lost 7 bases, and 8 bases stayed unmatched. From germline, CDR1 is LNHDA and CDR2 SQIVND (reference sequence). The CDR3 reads CASARGPGEQYF. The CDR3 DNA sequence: TGTGCCAGTGCTAGGGGGCCGGGGGAGCAGTACTTC.

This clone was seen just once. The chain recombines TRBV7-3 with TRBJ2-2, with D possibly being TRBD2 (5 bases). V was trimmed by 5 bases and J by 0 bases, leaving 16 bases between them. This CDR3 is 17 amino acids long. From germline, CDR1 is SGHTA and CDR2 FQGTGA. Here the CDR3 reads CASSPQPTSSNTGELFF. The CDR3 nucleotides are TGTGCCAGCAGCCCTCAGCCTACTAGTTCGAACACCGGGGAGCTGTTTTTT.

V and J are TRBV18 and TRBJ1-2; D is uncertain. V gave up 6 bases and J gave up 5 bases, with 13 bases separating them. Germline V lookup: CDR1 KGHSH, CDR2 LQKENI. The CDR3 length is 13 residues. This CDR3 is CASSPSSGYGYTF. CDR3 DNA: TGTGCCAGCTCCCCGAGTTCGGGGTATGGCTACACCTTC.